Each of the 3 T cell receptor beta chains below was sequenced from the same sample in a study of cytomegalovirus exposure and HLA in healthy donors. A multiplex PCR was run with 60 Vbeta primers and 13 Jbeta primers. The table came from immunoSEQ multiplex PCR; TCRdb's copy has only in-frame clones and leaves some out. Of just over 150,000 clones in the sample, 75% to 80% were seen once. Sample: PBMCs. The source of these receptors is a woman aged 50 to 60 in good health and CMV-seropositive.

Notes on this clone: Other DNA sequences of this sample code for an identical CDR3. This chain connects TRBV5-1 to TRBJ2-1, with 8 nucleotides matching TRBD1. Unmatched junction bases numbered 6, after V lost 2 bases and J lost 5 bases. The CDR3 has 15 amino acids. Germline V gives CDR1 SGHRS, CDR2 YFSETQ. The CDR3 loop is CASSLGGTGHNEQFF. The CDR3 DNA reads as TGCGCCAGCAGCTTAGGGGGGACAGGACACAATGAGCAGTTCTTC.

CDR3 DNA: TGTGCCAGCTCACCGGGGACAAACTCTGGAAACACCATATATTTT. The encoded protein is CASSPGTNSGNTIYF. V gene TRBV18 combines with J gene TRBJ1-3; TRBD1 might be the D (6 bases). From germline, CDR1 is KGHSH and CDR2 LQKENI. CDR3 length equals 15 residues. The ends were cut back, 3 bases at V and 0 bases at J, with 9 bases in the middle.

This sequence joins TRBV19 and TRBJ2-5; 14 bases fit TRBD2. The ends lost 5 bases at V and 5 bases at J; junction bases unmatched: 4. The CDR3 runs to 15 residues. The germline V gene encodes CDR1 LNHDA and CDR2 SQIVND (reference sequence). CDR3 nucleotide sequence: TGTGCCAGTAGTTCGGGACTAGCGGGAGTTGAGACCCAGTACTTC. It is translated as CASSSGLAGVETQYF.